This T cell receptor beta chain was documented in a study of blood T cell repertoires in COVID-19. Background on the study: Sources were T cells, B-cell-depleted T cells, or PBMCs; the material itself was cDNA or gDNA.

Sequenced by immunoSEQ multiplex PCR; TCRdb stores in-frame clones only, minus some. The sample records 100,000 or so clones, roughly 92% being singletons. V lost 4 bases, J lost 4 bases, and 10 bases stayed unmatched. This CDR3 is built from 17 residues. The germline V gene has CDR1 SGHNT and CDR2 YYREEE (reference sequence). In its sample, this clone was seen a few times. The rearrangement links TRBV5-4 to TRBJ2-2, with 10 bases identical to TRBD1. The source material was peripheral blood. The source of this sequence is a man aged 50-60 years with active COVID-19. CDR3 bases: TGTGCCAGCAGCCTCAAACCGGGACAGGGGATCACCGGGGAGCTGTTTTTT. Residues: CASSLKPGQGITGELFF.